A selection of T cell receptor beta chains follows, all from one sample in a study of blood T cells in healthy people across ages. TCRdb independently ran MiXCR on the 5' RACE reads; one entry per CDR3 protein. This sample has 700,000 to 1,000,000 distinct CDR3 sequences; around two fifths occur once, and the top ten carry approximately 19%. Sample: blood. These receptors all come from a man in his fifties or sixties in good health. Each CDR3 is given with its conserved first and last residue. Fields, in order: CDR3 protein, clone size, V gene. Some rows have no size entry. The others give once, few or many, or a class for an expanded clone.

CDR3 protein: CASSLSTGGPSNTGELFF
clone size: few
V gene: TRBV27

CDR3 protein: CASSQEPGAHQPQHF
clone size: NA
V gene: TRBV4-3

CDR3 protein: CASSYSKNNLGVRGRNSPLHF
clone size: NA
V gene: TRBV6-5

CDR3 protein: CASSPTPQGGGIADTQYF
clone size: NA
V gene: TRBV4-3

CDR3 protein: CASSGRPFAETQYF
clone size: NA
V gene: TRBV13

CDR3 protein: CASSVTSGNNEQFF
clone size: few
V gene: TRBV7-8

CDR3 protein: CASSPRGTGVGEQYF
clone size: NA
V gene: TRBV6-5

CDR3 protein: CASSWNYEQYF
clone size: NA
V gene: TRBV6-2/TRBV6-3

CDR3 protein: CASSPGTGAPNTEAFF
clone size: NA
V gene: TRBV3-1

CDR3 protein: CASSEVGHMYEQYF
clone size: NA
V gene: TRBV6-1

CDR3 protein: CASSQDVTGFEQYF
clone size: NA
V gene: TRBV4-1

CDR3 protein: CASKGRNTGELFF
clone size: NA
V gene: TRBV6-5

CDR3 protein: CASSLPASGGSYNEQFF
clone size: NA
V gene: TRBV5-5

CDR3 protein: CSVEGGSSTGELFF
clone size: NA
V gene: TRBV29-1

CDR3 protein: CASSYSKTGRSSYNSPLHF
clone size: few
V gene: TRBV6-2/TRBV6-3

CDR3 protein: CASSFTDFPRGAQYF
clone size: few
V gene: TRBV28

CDR3 protein: CASSYSREGVSPLHF
clone size: NA
V gene: TRBV6-5

CDR3 protein: CASSPGTGEGETQYF
clone size: NA
V gene: TRBV7-9

CDR3 protein: CSVAGSPYEQYF
clone size: few
V gene: TRBV29-1

CDR3 protein: CASSPGASGPTYQETQYF
clone size: NA
V gene: TRBV18

CDR3 protein: CASSRAGNNEQFF
clone size: NA
V gene: TRBV28

CDR3 protein: CASSWDTLYEQYF
clone size: NA
V gene: TRBV7-2

CDR3 protein: CASRETAINSPLHF
clone size: NA
V gene: TRBV19

CDR3 protein: CASSYLRGGSYNEQFF
clone size: NA
V gene: TRBV3-1

CDR3 protein: CASSLREGGQPQHF
clone size: few
V gene: TRBV7-2

CDR3 protein: CASSRGQVLGETQYF
clone size: once
V gene: TRBV19

CDR3 protein: CAISDTTGGNEQFF
clone size: many
V gene: TRBV10-3

CDR3 protein: CASSGQTGLYTEAFF
clone size: NA
V gene: TRBV4-3

CDR3 protein: CASIRDLPHEQYF
clone size: NA
V gene: TRBV6-1

CDR3 protein: CASSLNGPAGYTDTQYF
clone size: NA
V gene: TRBV7-3

CDR3 protein: CASSQVMGRGDEQFF
clone size: few
V gene: TRBV14

CDR3 protein: CAWTGGAGDTQYF
clone size: NA
V gene: TRBV30

CDR3 protein: CASSDLGETQYF
clone size: many
V gene: TRBV9

CDR3 protein: CASRLGQIPQETQYF
clone size: NA
V gene: TRBV6-1

CDR3 protein: CASSLGQGISEQYF
clone size: NA
V gene: TRBV7-9

CDR3 protein: CASSLGTSGGAYHEQFF
clone size: NA
V gene: TRBV5-6

CDR3 protein: CASSQGLGQQETQYF
clone size: NA
V gene: TRBV3-1

CDR3 protein: CASSNIRTATNTEAFF
clone size: few
V gene: TRBV7-8

CDR3 protein: CASSLGGGQGREQYF
clone size: NA
V gene: TRBV7-2

CDR3 protein: CASSPGPRREKLFF
clone size: NA
V gene: TRBV7-2

CDR3 protein: CSASRVETQYF
clone size: once
V gene: TRBV20-1

CDR3 protein: CASRDPRGMGQPQHF
clone size: few
V gene: TRBV6-2/TRBV6-3